Below are 31 T cell receptor beta chains sequenced from a single sample in a study of naive and memory T cell subsets. Two oligonucleotides, mixed equimolar, formed the beta constant-region primer covering TRBC1 and TRBC2. TCRdb re-derived calls from the UMI-ligation and nested PCR reads in MiXCR, one entry per CDR3 protein. In the table there are some 100,000 distinct CDR3 sequences, more than 6.5% of which are singletons. The source material was central memory CD4+ T cells from blood. These receptor sequences come from a human donor in good health.

This clonotype was picked up many times. The gene calls are TRBV7-9 and TRBJ1-4; D not certain. This CDR3 has 15 amino acids. Germline-derived CDR1 and CDR2 are SEHNR and FQNEAQ (reference sequence). The V and J ends lost 0 bases and 7 bases respectively, with 12 bases between them. The CDR3 reads CASSLASGLGEKLFF. The CDR3, as DNA: TGTGCCAGCAGCTTAGCAAGTGGGCTCGGTGAAAAACTGTTTTTT.

There are many counts of this clonotype. CDR3 loop: CASSPGWGAANEKLFF. Written as DNA, the CDR3 is TGTGCCAGCTCACCCGGCTGGGGCGCGGCTAATGAAAAACTGTTTTTT. The chain recombines TRBV18 with TRBJ1-4, with D possibly matching TRBD1 (5 bases). The V end lost 3 bases, the J end lost 3 bases, and 14 bases lay between the germline ends. Germline V lookup: CDR1 KGHSH, CDR2 LQKENI. The CDR3 sequence is 16 residues long.

The chain has TRBV7-2 and TRBJ2-5; 9 bases match TRBD2. V shed 0 bases, J shed 1 base, and the junction held 6 bases outside the gene matches. CDR1 is SGHTA and CDR2 is FQGNSA in the germline V gene. The CDR3 is 17 amino acids. CDR3 sequence reads: CASSLALGGGGQETQYF. CDR3 bases: TGTGCCAGCAGCTTAGCGCTTGGCGGGGGGGGCCAAGAGACCCAGTACTTC.

This clonotype was seen ten or more times. The chain couples TRBV20-1 to TRBJ2-1, with TRBD1 matching 9 bases. The CDR3 consists of 14 residues. Germline-derived CDR1 and CDR2 are DFQATT and SNEGSKA (reference sequence). Trimming removed 0 bases from V and 9 bases from J; junction bases left unmatched: 6. The CDR3 bases are TGCAGTGCTAGAGACGGGACAGGGCGCGTTGAGCAGTTCTTC. This gives the protein CSARDGTGRVEQFF.

The rearrangement links TRBV7-2 to TRBJ2-7; 8 bases are shared with TRBD2. The J segment lost 4 bases and the V segment lost 8 bases, leaving 7 bases of the junction unmatched. The CDR3 is made up of 13 amino acids. Looked up from germline, CDR1 is SGHTA and CDR2 is FQGNSA. The CDR3 DNA is TGTGCCAGCTCTTCCGGGAGGGGATACGAGCAGTACTTC. It is translated as CASSSGRGYEQYF.

This clonotype has a count of ten or more. V and J are TRBV7-9 and TRBJ1-1; no definite D call. V dropped 1 base and J dropped 0 bases, with 0 bases sitting between them. Germline V CDR1 and CDR2: SEHNR, FQNEAQ (reference sequence). This CDR3 is 12 amino acids long. This chain's CDR3 is CASSLVNTEAFF. DNA for the CDR3: TGTGCCAGCAGCTTAGTGAACACTGAAGCTTTCTTT.

This clonotype has ten or more counts. The chain is built from TRBV12-3 or TRBV12-4 and TRBJ1-4; possibly TRBD1 for D (5 bases). This CDR3 has 14 residues. Between the trimmed V and J ends, which lost 6 bases and 8 bases, there was a span of 16 bases. Here the CDR3 reads CASSFQAGVEKLFF. The CDR3 bases are TGTGCCAGCAGCTTTCAGGCGGGGGTGGAAAAACTGTTTTTT.

This clonotype has a handful of counts. The chain uses TRBV3-1 and TRBJ2-1; TRBD1 might be the D (6 bases). The CDR3 is 15 residues long. V shed 4 bases and J shed 4 bases, with 14 bases lying between them. From germline, CDR1 is LGHDT and CDR2 YNNKEL (reference sequence). CDR3 residues: CASSPRRQEYNEQFF. DNA of the CDR3: TGTGCCAGCAGCCCCCGCAGACAGGAATACAATGAGCAGTTCTTC.

This clonotype has ten or more counts. The genes are TRBV7-9 and TRBJ1-1; D is possibly TRBD1 (6 bases). The CDR3 sequence is 15 residues long. From germline, CDR1 is SEHNR and CDR2 FQNEAQ (reference sequence). V shed 7 bases and J shed 6 bases, with 21 bases lying between them. This chain's CDR3 is CASNAGNRVSPEAFF. CDR3 coding DNA: TGTGCCAGCAACGCTGGAAACAGGGTTTCGCCTGAAGCTTTCTTT.

V and J are TRBV6-2 or TRBV6-3 and TRBJ2-1; D ambiguous. The CDR3 length is 15 residues. Germline V gene data show CDR1 as MNHEY and CDR2 as SVGEGT. V was pared by 1 base and J by 3 bases, with 10 bases between. The CDR3 nucleotides read TGTGCCAGCAGTTACTACGATTCCAACTACAATGAGCAGTTCTTC. Translation: CASSYYDSNYNEQFF.

This clonotype was counted a few times. The chain combines TRBV4-3 with TRBJ2-3, with a tentative D call TRBD2 (5 bases). CDR1 and CDR2 (germline): LGHNA, YSLEER. V was shortened by 1 base and J by 1 base, with 12 bases between the two germline ends. The CDR3 covers 16 residues. CDR3 DNA sequence: TGCGCCAGCAGCCAAGGTCCCCCGAGGGGCACAGATACGCAGTATTTT. Its protein product is CASSQGPPRGTDTQYF.

This clonotype was seen repeatedly, ten times or more. The rearrangement links TRBV7-2 to TRBJ1-4; D unresolved. CDR3 size: 14 residues. Germline values: CDR1 SGHTA, CDR2 FQGNSA. V was cut by 6 bases and J by 4 bases, with 12 bases left in between. CDR3 in amino acids: CASSFDGSNEKLFF. The CDR3 DNA reads as TGTGCCAGCAGTTTCGACGGGAGTAATGAAAAACTGTTTTTT.

This clonotype was seen repeatedly, ten times or more. The V call is TRBV5-1, the J call TRBJ1-1, with D hard to call. Germline-derived CDR1 and CDR2 are SGHRS and YFSETQ. This CDR3 is 11 amino acids long. V dropped 4 bases and J dropped 7 bases, with 8 bases sitting between them. The CDR3: CASSVTVEAFF. CDR3 coding DNA: TGCGCCAGCAGCGTGACGGTTGAAGCTTTCTTT.

This clonotype was seen only a few times. The chain is built from TRBV30 and TRBJ2-3; D possibly corresponds to TRBD2 (6 bases). Germline CDR1 is GTSNPN and CDR2 is SVGIG (reference sequence). The ends were cut back, 0 bases at V and 6 bases at J, with 10 bases in the middle. The CDR3 spans 13 residues. The CDR3 DNA sequence: TGTGCCTGGAGTGTACGGGAGCAGGATACGCAGTATTTT. Translation gives CAWSVREQDTQYF.

Note on this clonotype: This may arise from a read error, as a much more abundant clone is one base away. This rearrangement joins TRBV7-9 to TRBJ1-6; TRBD1 might be the D (5 bases). From germline, CDR1 is SEHNR and CDR2 FQNEAQ (reference sequence). This CDR3 is 14 amino acids long. CDR3 sequence reads: CGTRLAGNNSPLHF. The CDR3 DNA follows: TGTGGCACCAGGTTGGCAGGGAATAATTCACCCCTCCACTTT.

CDR3 DNA: TGCAGTGCTTTCACTAGCGGGGAAGAGACCCAGTACTTC. This codes for CSAFTSGEETQYF. The rearrangement links TRBV20-1 to TRBJ2-5; 10 bases are a match to TRBD2. Germline V CDR1 and CDR2: DFQATT, SNEGSKA (reference sequence). CDR3 length: 13 amino acids. V lost 5 bases and J lost 3; bases outside the gene matches: 3.

This rearrangement joins TRBV7-3 to TRBJ2-1, with D possibly TRBD1 on 6 matching bases. CDR1 and CDR2 from the germline V gene are SGHTA and FQGTGA. CDR3 length equals 15 residues. Trimming pared 4 bases from V and 5 bases from J, leaving 15 bases between. The CDR3 here is CASSSPLQGNNEQFF. The CDR3 coding sequence is TGTGCCAGCAGCTCGCCCCTTCAGGGGAACAATGAGCAGTTCTTC.

This clonotype was counted ten times or more. This chain joins TRBV5-1 and TRBJ2-3; possibly TRBD2 for D (6 bases). The V and J ends lost 0 bases and 4 bases respectively, with 12 bases between them. The CDR3 consists of 15 residues. CDR1 is SGHRS, CDR2 YFSETQ, per germline. CDR3 sequence reads: CASSLGLVLADTQYF. CDR3 sequence (DNA): TGCGCCAGCAGCTTGGGACTAGTATTGGCAGATACGCAGTATTTT.

This clonotype was observed a handful of times. This chain uses TRBV6-5 with TRBJ2-3; 10 bases fit TRBD2. Germline V gene data show CDR1 as MNHEY and CDR2 as SVGAGI. V gave up 5 bases and J gave up 3 bases; unmatched junction bases: 5. The CDR3 has 15 amino acids. CDR3 protein: CASSLSGGRTDTQYF. DNA of the CDR3: TGTGCCAGCAGTCTTAGCGGGGGGCGTACAGATACGCAGTATTTT.

Only a few counts were recorded for this clonotype. The chain has TRBV5-5 and TRBJ1-1; D uncertain. This CDR3 is 19 amino acids long. Looked up from germline, CDR1 is SGHKS and CDR2 is YYEKEE (reference sequence). V lost 4 bases and J 0 bases, leaving 25 bases between the germline ends. In DNA, the CDR3 is TGTGCCAGCAGCCCCTCCCACGGGCCTTGGCAGCGGATGAACACTGAAGCTTTCTTT. Protein sequence: CASSPSHGPWQRMNTEAFF.

This clonotype turned up a few times. This chain joins TRBV4-2 and TRBJ2-4; maybe TRBD1 (6 bases). V shed 0 bases and J shed 2 bases, with 11 bases lying between them. Germline V CDR1 and CDR2: LGHNA, YNFKEQ. This CDR3 region has 16 residues. The CDR3 DNA reads as TGTGCCAGCAGCCAAGATCTCGGGACAACCAAAAACATTCAGTACTTC. It yields the protein CASSQDLGTTKNIQYF.

This clonotype was recorded many times. V is TRBV28 and J is TRBJ2-2; D gene ambiguous. The CDR3 covers 14 residues. In germline, CDR1 is MDHEN, CDR2 SYDVKM. The V gene lost 3 bases and the J gene lost 4 bases, with 9 bases spanning the gap. The CDR3 loop reads CASSFLRSTGELFF. The CDR3 DNA reads as TGTGCCAGCAGTTTTTTGAGGAGCACCGGGGAGCTGTTTTTT. The whole variable domain, filled in from reference TRBV28 and TRBJ2-2, reads DVKVTQSSRYLVKRTGEKVFLECVQDMDHENMFWYRQDPGLGLRLIYFSYDVKMKEKGDIPEGYSVSREKKERFSLILESASTNQTSMYLCASSFLRSTGELFFGEGSRLTVL.

This clonotype was seen many times. The genes are TRBV12-3 or TRBV12-4 and TRBJ1-2; D is ambiguous. The ends were cut back, 5 bases at V and 5 bases at J, with 9 bases in the middle. The CDR3 has 12 amino acids. CDR3 loop: CASSRDGYGYTF. The CDR3 DNA reads as TGTGCCAGCAGTCGGGATGGATATGGCTACACCTTC.

This clonotype was counted only a few times. This chain uses TRBV7-2 with TRBJ2-1; D may be TRBD1 (6 bases). Trimming stripped 8 bases from V and 3 bases from J, with 14 bases between. The CDR3 contains 14 residues. Per the germline V gene, CDR1 is SGHTA and CDR2 is FQGNSA. CDR3 DNA sequence: TGTGCCAGCGTGGGGGACACAAACTACAATGAGCAGTTCTTC. Encoded protein: CASVGDTNYNEQFF.

This clonotype was seen many times. The genes are TRBV7-2 and TRBJ1-5; 8 bases agree with TRBD1. V lost 5 bases, J lost 0 bases, and 9 bases stayed unmatched. Germline loops: CDR1 SGHTA, CDR2 FQGNSA. The CDR3 contains 17 residues. CDR3 bases: TGTGCCAGCAGCGATAGAATGGACAGGGTTAGCAATCAGCCCCAGCATTTT. It translates to CASSDRMDRVSNQPQHF.

A few counts support this clonotype. The CDR3 bases are TGTGCCAGCAGCTTAGGGGGGGGGGATCGCTACACCTTC. Its translation is CASSLGGGDRYTF. The genes are TRBV7-3 and TRBJ1-2; D perhaps matches TRBD1 (5 bases). The V end lost 2 bases, the J end lost 9 bases, and 13 bases lay between the germline ends. Germline-derived CDR1 and CDR2 are SGHTA and FQGTGA. The CDR3 is made up of 13 amino acids.

This clonotype was recorded many times. The gene calls are TRBV6-6 and TRBJ1-6; D is perhaps TRBD1 (5 bases). Trimming left V 10 bases short and J 8 bases short, with 24 bases between. Germline CDR1 is MNHNY and CDR2 is SVGAGI (reference sequence). The CDR3 spans 16 residues. CDR3 protein: CATSPTGDRSYSPLHF. CDR3 in DNA: TGTGCCACCTCACCCACCGGAGACAGATCTTATTCACCCCTCCACTTT.

The sample holds many counts of this clonotype. This chain connects TRBV7-2 to TRBJ2-7; 8 bases fit TRBD1. V gave up 7 bases and J gave up 5 bases; unmatched junction bases: 7. CDR3 length: 13 residues. Germline lookup yields CDR1 SGHTA and CDR2 FQGNSA. The CDR3 nucleotides read TGTGCCAGCACCAGGACAGGGTCGGACGAGCAGTACTTC. This sequence encodes CASTRTGSDEQYF.

This clonotype has a count of ten or more. The chain links TRBV6-2 or TRBV6-3 to TRBJ2-4; D is undetermined. V was trimmed by 6 bases and J by 2 bases, leaving 17 bases between them. CDR1 is MNHEY and CDR2 is SVGEGT in the germline V gene. The CDR3 sequence is 16 residues long. The CDR3 protein is CASSDRPLRPKNIQYF. The CDR3 bases are TGTGCCAGCAGCGACCGACCTCTGAGGCCCAAAAACATTCAGTACTTC.

Concerning this clonotype itself: This sequence may be a read error, since a much larger clone differs from it by one base. The chain has TRBV20-1 and TRBJ2-6; D might be TRBD1 (5 bases). Germline V gives CDR1 DFQATT, CDR2 SNEGSKA (reference sequence). Trimming stripped 3 bases from V and 0 bases from J, with 12 bases between. This CDR3 is built from 16 residues. The CDR3 loop reads CSASLRGSSGANVLTF. In nucleotides, the CDR3 is TGCAGTGCTAGCCTTAGGGGAAGCTCTGGGGCCAACGTCCTGACTTTC.

The chain links TRBV28 to TRBJ2-1, with 10 bases aligning to TRBD1. V lost 4 bases and J lost 8; bases outside the gene matches: 11. The CDR3 totals 16 residues. Germline V gene lookup returns CDR1 MDHEN and CDR2 SYDVKM. The chain's CDR3 is CASSSAGTGAFDEQFF. CDR3 DNA: TGTGCCAGCAGTTCCGCCGGGACAGGGGCGTTCGATGAGCAGTTCTTC.